The 18 T cell receptor beta chains in this list originate from one sample, sequenced in a study of low-dose radiotherapy and immunotherapy resistance in tumors. Time point denoted: before trial treatment. Alpha- and beta-chain coverage of first-strand cDNA came from TRAV- and TRBV-specific primers. Both a constant-region primer and a V-primer adapter served to amplify TCRs across 15 to 20 PCR cycles. TCRdb independently ran MiXCR on the reads; one entry per CDR3 protein. The sample includes 65,000 to 95,000 distinct CDR3 sequences, about 19% of them seen just once. The sample here was PBMCs, taken before treatment. The receptors were sampled from a male donor with prostate cancer.

This clonotype appeared many times. V gene TRBV6-2 or TRBV6-3 combines with J gene TRBJ2-2; 13 bases are a match to TRBD2. Germline CDR1 reads MNHEY; CDR2 reads SVGEGT. V lost 4 bases, J lost 4 bases, and 15 bases stayed unmatched. The CDR3 runs to 20 residues. Written as DNA, the CDR3 is TGTGCCAGCAGTTTTTACCCGGGACTAGCGGGATTGGCCAGCACCGGGGAGCTGTTTTTT. It yields the protein CASSFYPGLAGLASTGELFF.

The chain carries TRBV5-1 and TRBJ2-1; 10 positions agree with TRBD2. The germline V gene encodes CDR1 SGHRS and CDR2 YFSETQ. V gave up 0 bases and J gave up 13 bases; unmatched junction bases: 7. This CDR3 is 14 amino acids long. Here the CDR3 DNA reads TGCGCCAGCAGCTTGGTGGCAGCGGGAGGGGATCAGTTCTTC. It is translated as CASSLVAAGGDQFF.

The J gene is TRBJ2-7, the V gene TRBV6-2 or TRBV6-3, with TRBD1 identical over 8 bases. V lost 7 bases and J lost 4; bases outside the gene matches: 12. Germline CDR1 and CDR2: MNHEY and SVGEGT. The CDR3 sequence is 15 residues long. CDR3 bases: TGTGCCAGCATCTCAGTACGGCAGGGGGCGTACGAGCAGTACTTC. Its translation is CASISVRQGAYEQYF.

This clonotype was seen ten or more times. The chain carries TRBV5-6 and TRBJ1-2, with D perhaps matching TRBD1 (5 bases). Trimming pared 0 bases from V and 4 bases from J, leaving 7 bases between. This CDR3 comprises 13 residues. Germline CDR1 reads SGHDT; CDR2 reads YYEEEE. This CDR3 reads CASSLGQRYGYTF. The CDR3 DNA reads TGTGCCAGCAGCTTGGGACAGCGCTATGGCTACACCTTC.

CDR3 DNA: TGCAGTGCTAGAGATGGGACTAGCGTGGACAATGAGCAGTTCTTC. Protein sequence: CSARDGTSVDNEQFF. This chain connects TRBV20-1 to TRBJ2-1; 10 bases match TRBD2. The CDR3 has 15 amino acids. J lost 5 bases, V lost 0 bases, and 4 bases had no gene match. Germline assignment: CDR1 DFQATT and CDR2 SNEGSKA (reference sequence).

About this clonotype itself: With a far larger clone one base away, a read error is the likely cause. V is TRBV28 and J is TRBJ2-5; TRBD1 agrees at 8 bases. CDR1 is MDHEN, CDR2 SYDVKM, per germline. The CDR3 extends over 14 amino acids. With 8 bases clipped from V and 1 base from J, the junction kept 6 bases outside the gene matches. The CDR3 DNA reads as TGTGCCAGCGGGACAGGAGCACGCCAAGAGACCCAGTACTTC. This codes for CASGTGARQETQYF.

This clonotype came up many times. The V and J genes are TRBV19 and TRBJ1-2; no clear D. The CDR3 is 11 amino acids. Per the germline V gene, CDR1 is LNHDA and CDR2 is SQIVND (reference sequence). V dropped 10 bases and J dropped 7 bases, with 13 bases sitting between them. CDR3 DNA: TGTGCCACAAGAGATCGCTTTGGCTACACCTTC. It codes for CATRDRFGYTF.

This clonotype was observed many times. The genes are TRBV30 and TRBJ2-2, with 13 bases lining up with TRBD2. Germline lookup yields CDR1 GTSNPN and CDR2 SVGIG (reference sequence). CDR3 length equals 16 residues. V was clipped by 5 bases and J by 6 bases; unmatched bases: 9. CDR3: CAWGHGTSGRAGELFF. The CDR3 DNA is TGTGCCTGGGGACATGGAACTAGCGGGAGGGCCGGGGAGCTGTTTTTT.

This clonotype was observed many times. The rearrangement joins TRBV29-1 to TRBJ1-1, with D possibly matching TRBD1 (6 bases). The V and J ends lost 2 bases and 5 bases respectively, with 9 bases between them. Germline-derived CDR1 and CDR2 are SQVTM and ANQGSEA. This CDR3 is 12 amino acids long. The CDR3 DNA is TGCAGCGTTGAACAGGGGCTGACTGAAGCTTTCTTT. It specifies CSVEQGLTEAFF.

This clonotype has at least ten counts. The chain uses TRBV5-1 and TRBJ2-7; D unclear. The germline V gene encodes CDR1 SGHRS and CDR2 YFSETQ. CDR3 size: 12 residues. V gave up 0 bases and J gave up 4 bases, with 5 bases separating them. The DNA for the CDR3 is TGCGCCAGCAGCTTGGAAGGGTACGAGCAGTACTTC. This gives the protein CASSLEGYEQYF.

This clonotype was counted once. V usage is TRBV12-5 and J usage is TRBJ2-1; TRBD2 aligns across 12 bases. CDR1 is LGHNT, CDR2 FRNRAP, per germline. With 3 bases clipped from V and 3 bases from J, the junction kept 3 bases outside the gene matches. This CDR3 spans 16 amino acids. The CDR3 nucleotides are TGTGCTAGTGGTTTAGGACTAGCGGGATTCTACAATGAGCAGTTCTTC. This codes for CASGLGLAGFYNEQFF.

This clonotype has at least ten counts. The chain uses TRBV9 and TRBJ2-1; the match to TRBD2 covers 9 bases. The CDR3 sequence is 15 residues long. The ends lost 0 bases at V and 8 bases at J; junction bases unmatched: 6. The germline gives CDR1 SGDLS, CDR2 YYNGEE. The CDR3 loop is CASSVDTSGLDEQFF. CDR3 sequence (DNA): TGTGCCAGCAGCGTAGACACTAGCGGGTTAGATGAGCAGTTCTTC.

Regarding this clonotype: A far larger clone is a single base away, which makes a read error likely. This chain connects TRBV7-2 to TRBJ2-1, with D unresolved. V was clipped by 6 bases and J by 10 bases, with 25 bases between them. This CDR3 contains 16 residues. CDR1 is SGHTA and CDR2 is FQGNSA in the germline V gene. The CDR3 region is CASSLTKDGLAYEQFF. DNA of the CDR3: TGTGCCAGCAGTCTGACCAAGGATGGGCTCGCCTACGAGCAGTTCTTC.

This clonotype has ten or more counts. CDR3 in amino acids: CSGMTASSNTGELFF. CDR3 nucleotides: TGCAGCGGAATGACGGCCAGCTCGAACACCGGGGAGCTGTTTTTT. This chain joins TRBV29-1 and TRBJ2-2; no firm D call. V lost 7 bases and J lost 0, with 15 bases in between. The CDR3 length is 15 residues. Germline CDR1 is SQVTM and CDR2 is ANQGSEA.

At least ten counts were recorded for this clonotype. The chain has TRBV6-8 and TRBJ2-3, with 7 positions matching TRBD2. Trimming removed 7 bases from V and 1 base from J; junction bases left unmatched: 11. CDR1 MNHGY and CDR2 SAAAGT come from the germline V gene. There are 16 residues in the CDR3. CDR3: CASTSSRTSGTDTQYF. In nucleotides, the CDR3 is TGTGCCAGCACCTCCTCGAGGACTAGTGGCACAGATACGCAGTATTTT.

This clonotype has ten or more counts. This rearrangement joins TRBV6-5 to TRBJ2-5; 10 bases are a match to TRBD2. J lost 4 bases, V lost 2 bases, and 7 bases had no gene match. The CDR3 covers 16 residues. CDR1 is MNHEY, CDR2 SVGAGI, per germline. The CDR3 region has the DNA TGTGCCAGCAGTTACCGAAGCGGGAGGGCCTCAGAGACCCAGTACTTC. This sequence encodes CASSYRSGRASETQYF.

This clonotype was counted a few times. The CDR3 DNA follows: TGTGCCAGCAGTTACTTGCGAACAGGGGGCGCGGGCTATGGCTACACCTTC. Translating gives CASSYLRTGGAGYGYTF. The V call is TRBV6-5, the J call TRBJ1-2; 9 bases fit TRBD1. The CDR3 spans 17 residues. Germline V gene sequence: CDR1 MNHEY, CDR2 SVGAGI. Trimming cost V 1 base and J 4 bases; bases outside gene matches: 10.

The chain is built from TRBV7-8 and TRBJ2-7; D not certain. Germline V gene data show CDR1 as SGHVS and CDR2 as FQNEAQ. V lost 5 bases, J lost 7 bases, and 9 bases lay in between. This CDR3 is built from 11 residues. The CDR3 DNA is TGTGCCAGCAGCACTTCTAGGGAGCAGTACTTC. It specifies CASSTSREQYF.